This T cell receptor (beta chain) was captured by sequencing in a study of response to subunit inactivated influenza vaccine. This clonotype was seen only a few times. Its target is not known. Trimming pared 6 bases from V and 6 bases from J, leaving 20 bases between. Germline CDR1 DFQATT, CDR2 SNEGSKA (reference sequence). The length of the CDR3 is 14 residues. TCRdb re-analysed the RT-PCR reads in MiXCR, keeping a single row per CDR3 protein. This table holds about 520,000 distinct CDR3 sequences, approximately 6.9% found once. Broader study findings: The authors put forward the suggestion that each seasonal influenza vaccination may bring in only a limited number of new T cells.

This material consisted of PBMCs from blood, taken around 25 months after vaccination. The V and J genes are TRBV20-1 and TRBJ1-1; D might be TRBD1 (6 bases). The receptor was derived from a man aged 45 to 70 who received an inactivated influenza vaccine. The CDR3 loop is CSASTGRGDSEAFF. CDR3 in DNA: TGCAGTGCCTCAACAGGGAGAGGGGATTCTGAAGCTTTCTTT.